These 7 T cell receptor beta chains originate from one sample sequenced in a study of OX40 agonist ivuxolimab in advanced cancers. The method was immunoSEQ multiplex PCR; TCRdb's version includes in-frame clones alone and lacks a portion of them. Seen here are under 100,000 clones, 70% to 85% observed once, and the top ten hold around 5.9%. The sequenced sample was CD4+ or CD8+ T cells sorted from blood, obtained in a trial of the OX40 agonist ivuxolimab. These receptors were collected from an adult with an advanced solid tumor such as melanoma, head and neck, liver or kidney cancer.

J is TRBJ1-2 and V is TRBV4-3; D is uncertain. From germline, CDR1 is LGHNA and CDR2 YSLEER. Trimming shortened V by 0 bases and J by 10 bases, and 24 bases separated the two germline ends. This CDR3 spans 17 amino acids. CDR3 nucleotides: TGCGCCAGCAGCCAAGATCCTTTCATCTTCTTGGCGGGGAACTACACCTTC. Its translation is CASSQDPFIFLAGNYTF.

The chain links TRBV15 to TRBJ1-5; 9 bases line up with TRBD1. V dropped 5 bases and J dropped 0; count of bases not matched to a gene: 11. The CDR3 loop spans 18 amino acids. Germline-derived CDR1 and CDR2 are LNHNV and YYDKDF (reference sequence). DNA of the CDR3: TGTGCCACCAGCGTTCGAGGGACAGGGAGATATAGCAATCAGCCCCAGCATTTT. This gives the protein CATSVRGTGRYSNQPQHF.

This rearrangement joins TRBV10-3 to TRBJ1-3; a weak D match, TRBD1 (5 bases). The V and J ends lost 6 bases and 8 bases respectively, with 11 bases between them. The germline V gene encodes CDR1 ENHRY and CDR2 SYGVKD. This CDR3 region has 12 residues. CDR3 sequence reads: CAISAAGDTIYF. DNA of the CDR3: TGTGCCATCAGCGCGGCGGGGGACACCATATATTTT.

In this sample, this clone turned up a few times. This chain links TRBV19 with TRBJ1-4, with D perhaps matching TRBD1 (6 bases). The CDR3 has 16 residues. Trimming pared 4 bases from V and 3 bases from J, leaving 15 bases between. Per the germline V gene, CDR1 is LNHDA and CDR2 is SQIVND (reference sequence). CDR3 sequence (DNA): TGTGCCAGTAGTACCGACAGGAACGAGGCTAATGAAAAACTGTTTTTT. Protein sequence: CASSTDRNEANEKLFF.

This chain links TRBV6-5 with TRBJ2-1, with 11 positions matching TRBD2. The length of the CDR3 is 15 residues. V lost 6 bases, J lost 8 bases, and 9 bases stayed unmatched. Germline V gene sequence: CDR1 MNHEY, CDR2 SVGAGI. Here the CDR3 DNA reads TGTGCCAGCAGAGATAGCGGGGGGGCCTTCCATGAGCAGTTCTTC. Its protein is CASRDSGGAFHEQFF.

The chain recombines TRBV18 with TRBJ1-4, with a tentative D call TRBD1 (6 bases). The CDR3 is made up of 15 amino acids. Germline V gives CDR1 KGHSH, CDR2 LQKENI. Trimming left V 5 bases short and J 4 bases short, with 14 bases between. DNA for the CDR3: TGTGCCAGCTCATTGCAGGGGAACCGTAATGAAAAACTGTTTTTT. Encoded protein: CASSLQGNRNEKLFF. Complete variable domain (other parts from reference TRBV18 and TRBJ1-4): NAGVMQNPRHLVRRRGQEARLRCSPMKGHSHVYWYRQLPEEGLKFMVYLQKENIIDESGMPKERFSAEFPKEGPSILRIQQVVRGDSAAYFCASSLQGNRNEKLFFGSGTQLSVL.

The chain is built from TRBV14 and TRBJ1-2; D call uncertain. The CDR3 sequence is 15 residues long. CDR1 SGHDN and CDR2 FVKESK come from the germline V gene. Trimming left V 0 bases short and J 13 bases short, with 21 bases between. CDR3 in DNA: TGTGCCAGCAGCCAAGAAAGTAGCGGGCCCGACTTGATCACCTTC. The encoded protein is CASSQESSGPDLITF.